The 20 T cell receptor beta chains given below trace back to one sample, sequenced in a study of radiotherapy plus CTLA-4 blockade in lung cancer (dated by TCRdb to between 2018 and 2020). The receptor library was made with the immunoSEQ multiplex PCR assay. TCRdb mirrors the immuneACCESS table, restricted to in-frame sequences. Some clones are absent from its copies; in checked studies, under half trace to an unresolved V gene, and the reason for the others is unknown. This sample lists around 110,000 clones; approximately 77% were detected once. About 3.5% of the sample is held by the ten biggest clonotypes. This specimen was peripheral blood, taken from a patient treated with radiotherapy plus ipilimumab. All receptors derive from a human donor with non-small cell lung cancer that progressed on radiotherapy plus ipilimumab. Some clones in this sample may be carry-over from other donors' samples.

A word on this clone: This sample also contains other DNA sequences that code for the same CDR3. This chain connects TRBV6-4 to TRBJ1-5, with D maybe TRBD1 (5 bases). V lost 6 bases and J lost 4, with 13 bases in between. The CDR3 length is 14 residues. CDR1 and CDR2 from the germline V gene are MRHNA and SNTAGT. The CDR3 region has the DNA TGTGCCAGCAGGAGGGGTAGGGGTAATCAGCCCCAGCATTTT. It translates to CASRRGRGNQPQHF.

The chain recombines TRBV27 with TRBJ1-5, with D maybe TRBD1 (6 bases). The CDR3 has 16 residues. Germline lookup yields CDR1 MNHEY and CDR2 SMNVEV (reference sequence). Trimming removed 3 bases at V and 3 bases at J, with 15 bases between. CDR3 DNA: TGTGCCAGCAGTTTCAGGGGCATCGCATCCAATCAGCCCCAGCATTTT. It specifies CASSFRGIASNQPQHF.

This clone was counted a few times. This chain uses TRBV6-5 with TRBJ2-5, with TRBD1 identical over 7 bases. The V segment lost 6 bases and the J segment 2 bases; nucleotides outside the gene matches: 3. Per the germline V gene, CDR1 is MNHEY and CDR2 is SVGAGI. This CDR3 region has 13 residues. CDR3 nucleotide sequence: TGTGCCAGCAGCCGGGACAGACAAGAGACCCAGTACTTC. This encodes CASSRDRQETQYF.

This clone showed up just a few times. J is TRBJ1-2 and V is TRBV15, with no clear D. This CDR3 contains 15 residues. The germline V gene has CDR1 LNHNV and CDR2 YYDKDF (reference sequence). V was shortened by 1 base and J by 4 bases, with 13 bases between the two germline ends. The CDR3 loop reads CATSRVKGSTYGYTF. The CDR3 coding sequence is TGTGCCACCAGCAGAGTAAAGGGATCTACCTATGGCTACACCTTC.

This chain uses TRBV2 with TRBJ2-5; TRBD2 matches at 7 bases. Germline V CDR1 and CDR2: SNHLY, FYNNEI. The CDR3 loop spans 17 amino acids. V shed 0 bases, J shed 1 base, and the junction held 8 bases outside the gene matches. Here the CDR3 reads CASSEARGSLFQETQYF. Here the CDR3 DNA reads TGTGCCAGCAGTGAAGCGCGGGGGAGTTTATTCCAAGAGACCCAGTACTTC.

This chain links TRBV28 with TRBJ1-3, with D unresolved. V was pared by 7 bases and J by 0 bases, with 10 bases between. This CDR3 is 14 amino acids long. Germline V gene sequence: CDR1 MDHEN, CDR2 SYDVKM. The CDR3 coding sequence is TGTGCCAGCATTAAGGCCCTCTCTGGAAACACCATATATTTT. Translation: CASIKALSGNTIYF.

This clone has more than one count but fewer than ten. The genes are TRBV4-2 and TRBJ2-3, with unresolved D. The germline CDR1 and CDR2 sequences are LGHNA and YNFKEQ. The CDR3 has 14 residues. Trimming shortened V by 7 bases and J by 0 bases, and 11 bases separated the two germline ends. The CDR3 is CASTYDPSTDTQYF. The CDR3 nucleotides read TGTGCCAGCACCTACGACCCGAGCACAGATACGCAGTATTTT.

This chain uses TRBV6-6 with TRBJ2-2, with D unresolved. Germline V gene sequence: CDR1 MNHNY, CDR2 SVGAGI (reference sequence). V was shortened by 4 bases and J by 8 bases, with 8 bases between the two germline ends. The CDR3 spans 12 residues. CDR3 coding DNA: TGTGCCAGCAGTTCCTTAGCTGGGGAGCTGTTTTTT. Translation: CASSSLAGELFF.

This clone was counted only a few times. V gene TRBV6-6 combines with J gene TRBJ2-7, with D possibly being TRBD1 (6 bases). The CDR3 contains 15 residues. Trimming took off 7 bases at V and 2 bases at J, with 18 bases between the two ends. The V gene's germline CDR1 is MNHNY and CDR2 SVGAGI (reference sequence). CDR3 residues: CASTNKDSSTYEQYF. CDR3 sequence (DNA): TGTGCCAGCACTAACAAGGACAGCTCGACCTACGAGCAGTACTTC.

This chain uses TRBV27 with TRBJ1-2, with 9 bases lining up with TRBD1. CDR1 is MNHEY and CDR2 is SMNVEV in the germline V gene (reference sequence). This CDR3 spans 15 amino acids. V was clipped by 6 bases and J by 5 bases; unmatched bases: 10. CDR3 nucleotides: TGTGCCAGCAGAATTGGGACAGGGCTGTCTTATGGCTACACCTTC. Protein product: CASRIGTGLSYGYTF.

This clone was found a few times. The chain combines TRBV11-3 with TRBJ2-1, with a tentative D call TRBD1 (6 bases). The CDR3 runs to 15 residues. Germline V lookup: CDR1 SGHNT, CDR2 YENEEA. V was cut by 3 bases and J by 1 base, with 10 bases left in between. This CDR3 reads CASSFRQASYNEQFF. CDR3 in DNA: TGTGCCAGCAGCTTCCGACAGGCTTCCTACAATGAGCAGTTCTTC.

The CDR3 nucleotides are TGTGCCAGCAGTTTGGGACTAGCGGTCGGCACCGGGGAGCTGTTTTTT. Translating gives CASSLGLAVGTGELFF. V gene TRBV27 combines with J gene TRBJ2-2; TRBD2 agrees at 11 bases. The CDR3 totals 16 residues. CDR1 is MNHEY, CDR2 SMNVEV, per germline (reference sequence). V lost 3 bases and J lost 4; bases outside the gene matches: 4.

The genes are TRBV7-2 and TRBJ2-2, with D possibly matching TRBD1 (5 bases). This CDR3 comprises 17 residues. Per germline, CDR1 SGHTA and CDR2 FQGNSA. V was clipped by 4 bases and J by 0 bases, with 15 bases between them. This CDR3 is CASSSTWGRPNTGELFF. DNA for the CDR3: TGTGCCAGCAGCTCAACCTGGGGCAGGCCGAACACCGGGGAGCTGTTTTTT.

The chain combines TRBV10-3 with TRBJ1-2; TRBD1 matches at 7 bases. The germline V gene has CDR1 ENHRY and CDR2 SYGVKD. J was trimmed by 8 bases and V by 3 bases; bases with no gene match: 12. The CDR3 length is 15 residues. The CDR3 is CAISDERDSARGYTF. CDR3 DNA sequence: TGTGCCATCAGTGATGAAAGGGACAGTGCCAGAGGCTACACCTTC.

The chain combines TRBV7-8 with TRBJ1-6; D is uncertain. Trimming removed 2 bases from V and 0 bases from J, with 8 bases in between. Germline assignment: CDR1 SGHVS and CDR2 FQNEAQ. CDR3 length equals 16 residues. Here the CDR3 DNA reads TGTGCCAGCAGCTTACGTAGGAGCTCCTATAATTCACCCCTCCACTTT. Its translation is CASSLRRSSYNSPLHF.

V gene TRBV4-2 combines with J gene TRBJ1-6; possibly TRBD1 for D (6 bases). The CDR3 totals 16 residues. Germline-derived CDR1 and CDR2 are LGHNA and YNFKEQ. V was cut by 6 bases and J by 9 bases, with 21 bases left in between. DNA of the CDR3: TGTGCCAGCAGTCCCGAGGGGGGGTCGTTTGTTTCACCCCTCCACTTT. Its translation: CASSPEGGSFVSPLHF.

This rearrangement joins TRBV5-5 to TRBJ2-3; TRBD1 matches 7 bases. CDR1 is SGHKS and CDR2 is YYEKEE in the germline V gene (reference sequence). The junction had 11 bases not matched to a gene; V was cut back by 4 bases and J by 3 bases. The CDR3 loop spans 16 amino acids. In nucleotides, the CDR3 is TGTGCCAGCAGCCTCGATGGGGACAGTGGAACAGATACGCAGTATTTT. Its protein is CASSLDGDSGTDTQYF.

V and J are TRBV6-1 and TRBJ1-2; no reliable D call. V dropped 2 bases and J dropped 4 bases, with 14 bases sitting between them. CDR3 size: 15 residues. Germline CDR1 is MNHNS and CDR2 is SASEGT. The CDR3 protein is CASSEMGRDFYGYTF. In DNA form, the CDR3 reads TGTGCCAGCAGTGAAATGGGCAGAGATTTCTATGGCTACACCTTC.

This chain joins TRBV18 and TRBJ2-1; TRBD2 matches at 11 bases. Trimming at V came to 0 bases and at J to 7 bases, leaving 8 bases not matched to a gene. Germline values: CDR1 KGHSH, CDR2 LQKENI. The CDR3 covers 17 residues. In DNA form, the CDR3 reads TGTGCCAGCTCACCACCATTAGCGGGGGGGCCTCAGAATGAGCAGTTCTTC. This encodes CASSPPLAGGPQNEQFF.

The CDR3 sequence is CASSYSSGWGDGYTF. The CDR3 DNA reads TGTGCCAGCAGTTACTCGTCCGGGTGGGGGGATGGCTACACCTTC. The rearrangement links TRBV6-5 to TRBJ1-2, with D possibly matching TRBD1 (5 bases). Germline CDR1 is MNHEY and CDR2 is SVGAGI. The V end was cut by 0 bases, the J end by 6 bases, with 14 bases between. The CDR3 sequence is 15 residues long.